This TCR beta chain was captured in a study of blood T cell repertoires in COVID-19. Background on the study: T cells, B-cell-depleted T cells, or PBMCs supplied cDNA or gDNA.

Germline lookup yields CDR1 SGHAT and CDR2 FQNNGV. V lost 0 bases to trimming and J lost 5 bases; unmatched junction nucleotides: 9. CDR3 length equals 16 residues. In the original analysis: For nucleated cells, counts were estimated from reference gene primer amplification. Clones were read by immunoSEQ multiplex PCR, and TCRdb kept only the in-frame ones, dropping some. That table supplies the V and J calls and clone size; D and trimming were determined from the DNA. The sample holds 130,000 or so clones, approximately 90% seen once. It was during active infection that Seattle patients were enrolled and then longitudinally followed. This clone has only one observation.

Sequencing was done on a sample of peripheral blood. This sequence joins TRBV11-2 and TRBJ2-5, with 7 bases matching TRBD2. This receptor was taken from a human donor with COVID-19, enrolled during active disease. The donor label of this sample is uncertain. The CDR3 DNA reads TGTGCCAGCAGCTTAGACGGGGCTAGCGGACGCGAGACCCAGTACTTC. Residues: CASSLDGASGRETQYF.